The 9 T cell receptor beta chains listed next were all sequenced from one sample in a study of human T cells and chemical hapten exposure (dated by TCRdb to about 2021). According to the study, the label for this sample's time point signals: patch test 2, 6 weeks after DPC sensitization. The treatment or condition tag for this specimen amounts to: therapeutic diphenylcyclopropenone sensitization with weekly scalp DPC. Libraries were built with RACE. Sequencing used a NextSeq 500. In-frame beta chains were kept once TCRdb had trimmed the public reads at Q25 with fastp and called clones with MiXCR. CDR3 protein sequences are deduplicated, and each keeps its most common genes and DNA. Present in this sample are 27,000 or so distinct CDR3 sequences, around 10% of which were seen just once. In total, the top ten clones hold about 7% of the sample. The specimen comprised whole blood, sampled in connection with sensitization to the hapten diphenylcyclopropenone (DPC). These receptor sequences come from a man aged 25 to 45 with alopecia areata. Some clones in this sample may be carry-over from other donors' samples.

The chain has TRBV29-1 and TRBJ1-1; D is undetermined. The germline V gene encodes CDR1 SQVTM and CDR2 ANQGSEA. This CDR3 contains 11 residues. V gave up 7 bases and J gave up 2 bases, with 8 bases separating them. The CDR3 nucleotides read TGCAGCGCAGCGGTAAACACTGAAGCTTTCTTT. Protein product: CSAAVNTEAFF. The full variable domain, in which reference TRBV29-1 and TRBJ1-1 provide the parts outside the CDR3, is SAVISQKPSRDICQRGTSLTIQCQVDSQVTMMFWYRQQPGQSLTLIATANQGSEATYESGFVIDKFPISRPNLTFSTLTVSNMSPEDSSIYLCSAAVNTEAFFGQGTRLTVV.

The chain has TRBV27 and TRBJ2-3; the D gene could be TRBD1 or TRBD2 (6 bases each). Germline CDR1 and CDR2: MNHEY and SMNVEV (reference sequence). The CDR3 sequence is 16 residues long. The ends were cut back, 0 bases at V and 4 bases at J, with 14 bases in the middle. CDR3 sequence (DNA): TGTGCCAGCAGTTTATCAAGACTAGGGGGTCCAGATACGCAGTATTTT. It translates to CASSLSRLGGPDTQYF.

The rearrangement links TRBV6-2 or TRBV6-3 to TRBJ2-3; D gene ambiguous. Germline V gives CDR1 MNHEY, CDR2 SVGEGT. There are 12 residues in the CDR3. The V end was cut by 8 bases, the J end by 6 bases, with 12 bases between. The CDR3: CASSVLGDTQYF. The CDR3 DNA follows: TGTGCCAGCTCCGTCTTGGGGGATACGCAGTATTTT.

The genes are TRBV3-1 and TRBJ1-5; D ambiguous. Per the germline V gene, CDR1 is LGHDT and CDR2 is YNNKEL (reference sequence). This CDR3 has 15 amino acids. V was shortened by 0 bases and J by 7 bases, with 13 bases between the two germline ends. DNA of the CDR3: TGTGCCAGCAGCCAAGAACTCAGGCCGGGCCAGCCCCAGCATTTT. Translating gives CASSQELRPGQPQHF.

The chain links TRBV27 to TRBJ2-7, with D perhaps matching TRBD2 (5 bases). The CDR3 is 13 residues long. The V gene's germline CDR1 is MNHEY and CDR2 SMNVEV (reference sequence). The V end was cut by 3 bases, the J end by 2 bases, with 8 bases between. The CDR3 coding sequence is TGTGCCAGCAGTTTGAGCGGAGCCTACGAGCAGTACTTC. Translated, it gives CASSLSGAYEQYF.

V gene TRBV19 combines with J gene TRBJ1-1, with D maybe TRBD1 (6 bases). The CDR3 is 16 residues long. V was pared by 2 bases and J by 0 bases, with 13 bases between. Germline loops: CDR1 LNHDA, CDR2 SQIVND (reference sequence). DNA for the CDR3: TGTGCCAGTAGTATATCAGGGGACCCGCTGAACACTGAAGCTTTCTTT. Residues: CASSISGDPLNTEAFF. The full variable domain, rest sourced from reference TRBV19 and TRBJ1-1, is DGGITQSPKYLFRKEGQNVTLSCEQNLNHDAMYWYRQDPGQGLRLIYYSQIVNDFQKGDIAEGYSVSREKKESFPLTVTSAQKNPTAFYLCASSISGDPLNTEAFFGQGTRLTVV.

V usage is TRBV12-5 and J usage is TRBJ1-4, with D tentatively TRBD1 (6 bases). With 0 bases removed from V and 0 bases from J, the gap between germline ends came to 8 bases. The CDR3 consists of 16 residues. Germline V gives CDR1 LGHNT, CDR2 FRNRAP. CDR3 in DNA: TGTGCTAGTGGTTTGGTCGGGGGCGCAACTAATGAAAAACTGTTTTTT. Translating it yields CASGLVGGATNEKLFF.

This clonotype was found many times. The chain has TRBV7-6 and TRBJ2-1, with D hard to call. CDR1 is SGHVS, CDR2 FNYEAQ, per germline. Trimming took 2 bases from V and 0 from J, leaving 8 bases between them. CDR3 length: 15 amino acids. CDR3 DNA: TGTGCCAGCAGCTTAAGGTTCGACTCCTACAATGAGCAGTTCTTC. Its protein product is CASSLRFDSYNEQFF.

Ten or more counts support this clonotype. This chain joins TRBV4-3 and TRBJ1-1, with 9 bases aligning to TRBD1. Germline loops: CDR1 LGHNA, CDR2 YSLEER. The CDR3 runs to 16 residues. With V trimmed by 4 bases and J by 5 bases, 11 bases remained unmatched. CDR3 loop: CASSLTSGQGRTEAFF. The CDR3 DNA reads TGCGCCAGCAGCCTTACCTCGGGACAGGGAAGGACTGAAGCTTTCTTT.